The rows below give T cell receptor beta chains drawn from one sample of a study of blood T cell repertoires in COVID-19. The protocol was immunoSEQ multiplex PCR, while the TCRdb copy is restricted to in-frame clones and leaves out a portion. The repertoire holds 60,000 to 85,000 clones, with about 85% as singletons. The material sequenced was peripheral blood. These receptors all come from a woman in her forties or fifties with COVID-19, enrolled during active disease. CDR3s include the opening cysteine and the closing phenylalanine or tryptophan. The D gene is left open where the match is weak. Part of the rows lack a size; the others show once, few, many or a class for expanded clones.

d_call	clone_size	v_call	j_call	cdr3_nt	cdr3_aa
TRBD1	.	TRBV7-8	TRBJ1-5	TGTGCCAGCAGCCGATTCGGACAGGGGGATCAGCCCCAGCATTTT	CASSRFGQGDQPQHF
TRBD1	.	TRBV18	TRBJ2-6	TGTGCCAGCTCCCCCTTCGGGACAGGGATAGCCGGGGCCAACGTCCTGACTTTC	CASSPFGTGIAGANVLTF
.	.	TRBV5-4	TRBJ1-6	TGTGCCAGCAGCTTGCGAATGGGCCCTTCAGTGCCCTATAATTCACCCCTCCACTTT	CASSLRMGPSVPYNSPLHF
.	few	TRBV28	TRBJ1-6	TGTGCCAGCAGCGGCGCAGGGCTGAACAATTCACCCCTCCACTTT	CASSGAGLNNSPLHF
.	.	TRBV3-1/TRBV3-2	TRBJ2-7	TGTGCCAGCAGCCAAGGACTGAACTACGAGCAGTACTTC	CASSQGLNYEQYF
TRBD1	.	TRBV5-4	TRBJ2-4	TGTGCCAGCAGCTTGGAACCCCGGGACAGGGGATCCAAAAACATTCAGTACTTC	CASSLEPRDRGSKNIQYF
TRBD1	.	TRBV28	TRBJ2-2	TGTGCCAGCAGCCTAGACAGGGCGAACACCGGGGAGCTGTTTTTT	CASSLDRANTGELFF
TRBD2	.	TRBV28	TRBJ2-2	TGTGCCAGCAGCCCTAGCGGGTCGTCAGACACCGGGGAGCTGTTTTTT	CASSPSGSSDTGELFF
TRBD1	.	TRBV19	TRBJ2-7	TGTGCCAGTAGTATTCCCACAGGGGCCTCCTACGAGCAGTACTTC	CASSIPTGASYEQYF
.	.	TRBV15	TRBJ2-7	TGTGCCACCAGCAGAGGGGGCAGCTCCTACGAGCAGTACTTC	CATSRGGSSYEQYF
.	few	TRBV6-2/TRBV6-3	TRBJ1-5	TGTGCCAGCAGTCGGACATTAAATCAGCCCCAGCATTTT	CASSRTLNQPQHF
.	.	TRBV3-1/TRBV3-2	TRBJ1-2	TGTGCCAGCAGCCAACTACAGGGATACTATGGCTACACCTTC	CASSQLQGYYGYTF
TRBD2	once	TRBV19	TRBJ2-1	TGTGCCAGTAGTGCCAAGGCGACTAGCGGGGGCGATGAGCAGTTCTTC	CASSAKATSGGDEQFF
.	once	TRBV15	TRBJ1-1	TGTGCCACCAGCAGAGACAGGGCGAGCACTGAAGCTTTCTTT	CATSRDRASTEAFF
TRBD2	.	TRBV6-5	TRBJ2-6	TGTGCCAGCAGTAGGACTAGTCATGGGGCCAACGTCCTGACTTTC	CASSRTSHGANVLTF
TRBD2	once	TRBV24-1	TRBJ2-2	TGTGCCACCGCGGGAGACACCGGGGAGCTGTTTTTT	CATAGDTGELFF
.	.	TRBV19	TRBJ2-7	TGTGCCAGTAGTCCGCGACAGACGCTCTACGAGCAGTACTTC	CASSPRQTLYEQYF
.	.	TRBV30	TRBJ1-5	TGTGCCTGGAGTGGAGGGGGGGATCAGCCCCAGCATTTT	CAWSGGGDQPQHF
.	.	TRBV3-1/TRBV3-2	TRBJ1-1	TGTGCCAGCAGCCAAGTCGGACTTACAGTGAACACTGAAGCTTTCTTT	CASSQVGLTVNTEAFF
TRBD1	.	TRBV28	TRBJ1-1	TGTGCCAGCAGCCGGACAGGCGGCACTGAAGCTTTCTTT	CASSRTGGTEAFF
.	.	TRBV28	TRBJ1-2	TGTGCCACCCTCAGGGACTATGGCTACACCTTC	CATLRDYGYTF
.	.	TRBV2	TRBJ1-1	TGTGCCAGCAGTGGCGCTGGCAGGCCAACTCTGAACACTGAAGCTTTCTTT	CASSGAGRPTLNTEAFF
TRBD2	.	TRBV4-3	TRBJ2-1	TGCGCCAGCAGCCAAGAGTTAACTAGCGGGAGTAGGAATGAGCAGTTCTTC	CASSQELTSGSRNEQFF
.	.	TRBV6-6	TRBJ1-2	TGTGCCAGCAGCATGACAGAAAACTATGGCTACACCTTC	CASSMTENYGYTF
.	.	TRBV30	TRBJ1-3	TGTGCCTGGGGGTATGCGGCTGGAAACACCATATATTTT	CAWGYAAGNTIYF
TRBD1	.	TRBV27	TRBJ2-1	TGTGCCAGCAGTCAGGACAGGGGAGTTTACAATGAGCAGTTCTTC	CASSQDRGVYNEQFF
.	.	TRBV12-1	TRBJ2-1	TGTGCCAGCAGCTTTCAAGGAGGCTCCTACAATGAGCAGTTCTTC	CASSFQGGSYNEQFF
.	.	TRBV5-5	TRBJ1-5	TGTGCCAGCAGTCGGACAGTAAATAGCAATCAGCCCCAGCATTTT	CASSRTVNSNQPQHF
.	.	TRBV4-3	TRBJ1-1	TGCGCCAGCAGCCAAGTTGGCAGCGGGGAGGCTTTCTTT	CASSQVGSGEAFF
.	few	TRBV30	TRBJ2-7	TGTGCCTGGGCCCCGATCCTACCCGACAGGCCGCAGTACTTC	CAWAPILPDRPQYF
.	.	TRBV4-3	TRBJ2-1	TGCGCCAGCAGCCAAAACCTTTTCGCGAATGAGCAGTTCTTC	CASSQNLFANEQFF